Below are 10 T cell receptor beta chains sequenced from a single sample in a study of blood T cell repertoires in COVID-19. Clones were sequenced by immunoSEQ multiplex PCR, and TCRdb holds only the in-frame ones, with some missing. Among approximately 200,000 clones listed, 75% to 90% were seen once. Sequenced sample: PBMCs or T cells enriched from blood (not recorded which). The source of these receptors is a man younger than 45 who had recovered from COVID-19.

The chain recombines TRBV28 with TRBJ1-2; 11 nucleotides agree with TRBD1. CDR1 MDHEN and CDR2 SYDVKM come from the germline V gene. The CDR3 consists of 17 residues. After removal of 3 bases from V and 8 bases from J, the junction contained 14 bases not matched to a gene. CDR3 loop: CASSFGGGGQGAKGYTF. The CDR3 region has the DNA TGTGCCAGCAGTTTCGGCGGGGGAGGACAGGGGGCGAAAGGCTACACCTTC.

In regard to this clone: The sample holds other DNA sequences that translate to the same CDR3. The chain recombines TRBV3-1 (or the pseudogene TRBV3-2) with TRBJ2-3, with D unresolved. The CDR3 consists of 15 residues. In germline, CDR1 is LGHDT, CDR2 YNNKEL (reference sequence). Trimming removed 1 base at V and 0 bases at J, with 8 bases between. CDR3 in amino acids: CASSQVSGSTDTQYF. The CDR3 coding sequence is TGTGCCAGCAGCCAAGTTTCCGGGAGCACAGATACGCAGTATTTT.

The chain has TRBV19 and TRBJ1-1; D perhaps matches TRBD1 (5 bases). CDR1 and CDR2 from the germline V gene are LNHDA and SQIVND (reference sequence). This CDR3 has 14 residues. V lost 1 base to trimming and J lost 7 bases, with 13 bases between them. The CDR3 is CASSIVTSQGEAFF. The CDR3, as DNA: TGTGCCAGTAGTATAGTCACGAGCCAGGGTGAAGCTTTCTTT.

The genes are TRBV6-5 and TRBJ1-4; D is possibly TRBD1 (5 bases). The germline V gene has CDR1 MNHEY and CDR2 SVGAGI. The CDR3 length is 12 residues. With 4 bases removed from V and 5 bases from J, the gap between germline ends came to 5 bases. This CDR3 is CASSSGNEKLFF. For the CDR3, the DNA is TGTGCCAGCAGTTCAGGGAATGAAAAACTGTTTTTT.

CDR3 in DNA: TGCGCCAGCAGCCCCAGACAGGGGGCATCGGAGACCCAGTACTTC. It encodes CASSPRQGASETQYF. This chain joins TRBV4-1 and TRBJ2-5, with 10 positions matching TRBD1. Germline assignment: CDR1 MGHRA and CDR2 YSYEKL. With V trimmed by 4 bases and J by 5 bases, 7 bases remained unmatched. The CDR3 sequence is 15 residues long.

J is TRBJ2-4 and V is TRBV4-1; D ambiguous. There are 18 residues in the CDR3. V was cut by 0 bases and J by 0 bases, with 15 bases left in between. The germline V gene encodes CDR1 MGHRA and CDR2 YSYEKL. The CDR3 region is CASSQDGNRRIAKNIQYF. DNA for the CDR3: TGCGCCAGCAGCCAAGATGGAAACAGACGAATAGCCAAAAACATTCAGTACTTC.

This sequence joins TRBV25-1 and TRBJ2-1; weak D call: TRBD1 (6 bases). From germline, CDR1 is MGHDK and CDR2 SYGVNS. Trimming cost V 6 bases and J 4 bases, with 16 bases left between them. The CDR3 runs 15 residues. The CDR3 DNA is TGTGCCAGCAGCCCACAGGGCCGTGGGTACAATGAGCAGTTCTTC. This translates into CASSPQGRGYNEQFF.

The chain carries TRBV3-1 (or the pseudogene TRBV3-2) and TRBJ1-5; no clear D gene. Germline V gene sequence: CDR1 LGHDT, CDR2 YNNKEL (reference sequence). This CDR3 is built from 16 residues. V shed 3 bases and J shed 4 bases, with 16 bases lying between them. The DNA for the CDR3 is TGTGCCAGCAGCCAGTTGGGCGCGGAGGGAAATCAGCCCCAGCATTTT. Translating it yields CASSQLGAEGNQPQHF.

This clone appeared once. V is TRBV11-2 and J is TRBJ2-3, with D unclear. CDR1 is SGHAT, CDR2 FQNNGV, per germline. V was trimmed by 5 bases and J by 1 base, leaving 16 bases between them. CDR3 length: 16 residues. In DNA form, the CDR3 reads TGTGCCAGCAGCCCCACCCGGTATGCCGGCACAGATACGCAGTATTTT. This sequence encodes CASSPTRYAGTDTQYF.

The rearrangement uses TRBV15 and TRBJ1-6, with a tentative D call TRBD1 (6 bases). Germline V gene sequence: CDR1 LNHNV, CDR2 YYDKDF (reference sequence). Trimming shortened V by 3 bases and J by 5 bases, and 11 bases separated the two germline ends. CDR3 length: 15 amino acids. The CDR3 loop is CATSRVQGNNSPLHF. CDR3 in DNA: TGTGCCACCAGCAGGGTACAGGGTAATAATTCACCCCTCCACTTT. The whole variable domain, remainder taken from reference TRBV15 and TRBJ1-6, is DAMVIQNPRYQVTQFGKPVTLSCSQTLNHNVMYWYQQKSSQAPKLLFHYYDKDFNNEADTPDNFQSRRPNTSFCFLDIRSPGLGDTAMYLCATSRVQGNNSPLHFGNGTRLTVT.